Below, 31 T cell receptor beta chains from the same sample are listed, as sequenced in a study of T cells in pancreatic ductal adenocarcinoma. Sequencing used immunoSEQ multiplex PCR; TCRdb keeps in-frame clones, though not all of them. The sample records roughly 100,000 clones, 90% to 95% being singletons. No neoadjuvant therapy was given to the selected pancreatic ductal adenocarcinoma patients before their surgery. The material sequenced was PBMCs. All receptors come from a human donor with pancreatic ductal adenocarcinoma.

The V call is TRBV7-9, the J call TRBJ1-4; D is perhaps TRBD1 (5 bases). Germline loops: CDR1 SEHNR, CDR2 FQNEAQ (reference sequence). This CDR3 has 15 residues. V shed 7 bases and J shed 5 bases, with 17 bases lying between them. The CDR3 DNA reads TGTGCCAGCACCAAAGCCCAACAGGAAAATGAAAAACTGTTTTTT. Residues: CASTKAQQENEKLFF.

The V call is TRBV5-6, the J call TRBJ1-2; 9 bases are shared with TRBD1. V lost 4 bases and J lost 7; bases outside the gene matches: 5. The CDR3 consists of 13 residues. Germline assignment: CDR1 SGHDT and CDR2 YYEEEE. The CDR3 sequence: CASSQLTGGGYTF. The CDR3 DNA reads as TGTGCCAGCAGCCAACTGACAGGGGGTGGCTACACCTTC.

J is TRBJ2-1 and V is TRBV6-1; 11 nucleotides line up with TRBD2. The CDR3 runs to 15 residues. The germline CDR1 and CDR2 sequences are MNHNS and SASEGT. Trimming took 2 bases from V and 3 from J; bases not matched to a gene: 0. Here the CDR3 DNA reads TGTGCCAGCAGTGAAACTAGCGGGAGCTACAATGAGCAGTTCTTC. It codes for CASSETSGSYNEQFF.

V gene TRBV30 combines with J gene TRBJ2-3; D perhaps matches TRBD2 (5 bases). Germline V gene sequence: CDR1 GTSNPN, CDR2 SVGIG (reference sequence). The CDR3 is 12 amino acids. Trimming left V 5 bases short and J 4 bases short, with 10 bases between. The CDR3 region is CAWGGGPDTQYF. The CDR3 DNA reads TGTGCCTGGGGAGGTGGGCCAGATACGCAGTATTTT.

The chain combines TRBV18 with TRBJ2-5; 8 bases fit TRBD1. Germline CDR1 and CDR2: KGHSH and LQKENI. J was trimmed by 5 bases and V by 3 bases; bases with no gene match: 5. The CDR3 has 14 amino acids. The chain's CDR3 is CASSPGQGLETQYF. The CDR3 DNA reads TGTGCCAGCTCACCCGGACAGGGTTTGGAGACCCAGTACTTC.

The rearrangement links TRBV5-1 to TRBJ2-3; 8 nucleotides agree with TRBD2. The germline gives CDR1 SGHRS, CDR2 YFSETQ. The V gene end was trimmed by 4 bases and the J gene end by 6 bases; junction bases not matched to a gene: 4. The CDR3 is made up of 13 amino acids. CDR3 DNA sequence: TGCGCCAGCAGCCGGGAGGGAAAGGATACGCAGTATTTT. Residues: CASSREGKDTQYF.

The V and J genes are TRBV27 and TRBJ1-2; D not resolved. Trimming shortened V by 5 bases and J by 0 bases, and 13 bases separated the two germline ends. Germline CDR1 and CDR2: MNHEY and SMNVEV (reference sequence). This CDR3 region has 15 residues. The CDR3 DNA reads TGTGCCAGCAGTCTACAAGGCCTAGCTAACTATGGCTACACCTTC. Translation: CASSLQGLANYGYTF.

This clone was counted a single time. V usage is TRBV28 and J usage is TRBJ1-1; D gene ambiguous. The length of the CDR3 is 14 residues. V dropped 3 bases and J dropped 6 bases, with 14 bases sitting between them. Looked up from germline, CDR1 is MDHEN and CDR2 is SYDVKM. As DNA, the CDR3 is TGTGCCAGCAGTTTCGTTGGTGAGGCGGCTGAAGCTTTCTTT. It translates to CASSFVGEAAEAFF.

The genes are TRBV6-5 and TRBJ2-3; a weak D match, TRBD2 (5 bases). Germline loops: CDR1 MNHEY, CDR2 SVGAGI. The CDR3 runs to 13 residues. V shed 7 bases and J shed 3 bases, with 11 bases lying between them. The CDR3 DNA reads TGTGCCAGCAACGAGGGCTGGACAGATACGCAGTATTTT. Protein: CASNEGWTDTQYF.

This clone was seen once. This rearrangement joins TRBV5-6 to TRBJ2-7, with a possible D match to TRBD1 (5 bases). CDR1 is SGHDT and CDR2 is YYEEEE in the germline V gene. There are 15 residues in the CDR3. Trimming pared 0 bases from V and 3 bases from J, leaving 13 bases between. CDR3 sequence: CASSLGWQGNYEQYF. CDR3 DNA: TGTGCCAGCAGCTTGGGTTGGCAGGGTAACTACGAGCAGTACTTC.

J is TRBJ2-1 and V is TRBV19, with TRBD2 as a possible D gene (7 bases). Germline V gives CDR1 LNHDA, CDR2 SQIVND (reference sequence). V dropped 7 bases and J dropped 0 bases, with 34 bases sitting between them. This CDR3 spans 22 amino acids. CDR3: CASTSLGPRGQVGRSSYNEQFF. CDR3 in DNA: TGTGCCAGTACCTCCTTGGGGCCGCGGGGGCAGGTCGGTCGGAGCTCCTACAATGAGCAGTTCTTC.

The CDR3, as DNA: TGCGCCAGCAGCTTGGTGGCAGGACAGGGCTCCTACGAGCAGTACTTC. It yields the protein CASSLVAGQGSYEQYF. The J gene is TRBJ2-7, the V gene TRBV5-1; 8 nucleotides line up with TRBD1. CDR1 is SGHRS, CDR2 YFSETQ, per germline. This CDR3 contains 16 residues. The V and J ends lost 0 bases and 0 bases, in that order; junction bases with no gene match: 5. The whole variable domain, filled in from reference TRBV5-1 and TRBJ2-7, reads KAGVTQTPRYLIKTRGQQVTLSCSPISGHRSVSWYQQTPGQGLQFLFEYFSETQRNKGNFPGRFSGRQFSNSRSEMNVSTLELGDSALYLCASSLVAGQGSYEQYFGPGTRLTVT.

In its sample, this clone was seen once. This chain links TRBV18 with TRBJ1-1; 8 nucleotides agree with TRBD1. V dropped 4 bases and J dropped 4; count of bases not matched to a gene: 5. CDR3 length: 14 residues. Per the germline V gene, CDR1 is KGHSH and CDR2 is LQKENI. The CDR3 is CASSRGQGATEAFF. CDR3 in DNA: TGTGCCAGCTCACGAGGACAGGGAGCCACTGAAGCTTTCTTT.

This chain joins TRBV11-2 and TRBJ2-7, with TRBD1 matching over 7 bases. The CDR3 totals 15 residues. Germline-derived CDR1 and CDR2 are SGHAT and FQNNGV. V dropped 0 bases and J dropped 2; count of bases not matched to a gene: 4. CDR3 bases: TGTGCCAGCAGCTTAGACGTGACAGGGACCTACGAGCAGTACTTC. It is translated as CASSLDVTGTYEQYF.

This clone occurred a few times. This sample includes further DNA sequences coding for the same CDR3. The rearrangement uses TRBV18 and TRBJ2-2; D is ambiguous. This CDR3 is 12 amino acids long. The germline CDR1 and CDR2 sequences are KGHSH and LQKENI. Deletions cut 2 bases from V and 6 bases from J, with 4 bases between. CDR3 bases: TGTGCCAGCTCACCAGACTCCGGGGAGCTGTTTTTT. It is translated as CASSPDSGELFF.

J is TRBJ2-7 and V is TRBV4-2; 9 nucleotides agree with TRBD1. This CDR3 spans 14 amino acids. The ends lost 4 bases at V and 2 bases at J; junction bases unmatched: 3. Germline-derived CDR1 and CDR2 are LGHNA and YNFKEQ. The CDR3 nucleotides read TGTGCCAGCAGCCCCCGGGACAGGGCCTACGAGCAGTACTTC. Translating gives CASSPRDRAYEQYF.

V and J are TRBV7-9 and TRBJ2-4; TRBD2 agrees at 8 bases. With V trimmed by 5 bases and J by 0 bases, 3 bases remained unmatched. Germline CDR1 SEHNR, CDR2 FQNEAQ (reference sequence). CDR3 size: 15 residues. This CDR3 is CASSPRGGAKNIQYF. CDR3 nucleotides: TGTGCCAGCAGCCCCCGGGGGGGAGCCAAAAACATTCAGTACTTC. The complete variable domain, with remaining parts taken from reference TRBV7-9 and TRBJ2-4, reads DTGVSQNPRHKITKRGQNVTFRCDPISEHNRLYWYRQTLGQGPEFLTYFQNEAQLEKSRLLSDRFSAERPKGSFSTLEIQRTEQGDSAMYLCASSPRGGAKNIQYFGAGTRLSVL.

V is TRBV10-1 and J is TRBJ2-1, with D possibly being TRBD2 (6 bases). V was clipped by 4 bases and J by 7 bases, with 8 bases between them. CDR1 is WNHNN, CDR2 SYGVQD, per germline (reference sequence). CDR3 length: 12 residues. The chain's CDR3 is CASSGAGNEQFF. CDR3 nucleotide sequence: TGCGCCAGCAGTGGAGCGGGTAATGAGCAGTTCTTC.

The chain uses TRBV5-6 and TRBJ1-1; D is perhaps TRBD1 (5 bases). Germline V gives CDR1 SGHDT, CDR2 YYEEEE. This CDR3 spans 14 amino acids. Trimming left V 3 bases short and J 2 bases short, with 11 bases between. The CDR3 DNA follows: TGTGCCAGCAGCTCTGGACATCTCAACACTGAAGCTTTCTTT. Its protein is CASSSGHLNTEAFF. The full variable domain, completed using reference TRBV5-6 and TRBJ1-1, is DAGVTQSPTHLIKTRGQQVTLRCSPKSGHDTVSWYQQALGQGPQFIFQYYEEEERQRGNFPDRFSGHQFPNYSSELNVNALLLGDSALYLCASSSGHLNTEAFFGQGTRLTVV.

V is TRBV7-9 and J is TRBJ2-7; 9 bases are a match to TRBD2. The germline V gene encodes CDR1 SEHNR and CDR2 FQNEAQ (reference sequence). Unmatched junction bases numbered 13, after V lost 5 bases and J lost 5 bases. This CDR3 spans 16 amino acids. CDR3 bases: TGTGCCAGCAGCCCGGCTCGCCAGGGACTAGCACACGAGCAGTACTTC. Its protein is CASSPARQGLAHEQYF.

The count of this clone is one. The chain has TRBV5-1 and TRBJ2-1; D might be TRBD2 (5 bases). The CDR3 covers 14 residues. The V gene lost 0 bases and the J gene lost 7 bases, with 11 bases spanning the gap. The germline gives CDR1 SGHRS, CDR2 YFSETQ. The CDR3 region is CASSLVTGRNEQFF. Here the CDR3 DNA reads TGCGCCAGCAGCTTGGTGACGGGAAGGAATGAGCAGTTCTTC.

The gene calls are TRBV5-1 and TRBJ2-5; no clear D. Germline CDR1 and CDR2: SGHRS and YFSETQ. V was cut by 5 bases and J by 5 bases, with 19 bases left in between. The CDR3 sequence is 15 residues long. The DNA for the CDR3 is TGCGCCAGCAGGGTGGTCCCGAGGAGTGGGGAGACCCAGTACTTC. It codes for CASRVVPRSGETQYF.

The V call is TRBV4-1, the J call TRBJ2-7; D is ambiguous. The CDR3 is 15 residues long. Germline loops: CDR1 MGHRA, CDR2 YSYEKL. Trimming stripped 2 bases from V and 2 bases from J, with 13 bases between. In nucleotides, the CDR3 is TGCGCCAGCAGCCAATCCCAGAACAGCCCCTACGAGCAGTACTTC. Residues: CASSQSQNSPYEQYF.

The chain joins TRBV21-1 to TRBJ2-7; no check of the table's D call, TRBD1, against the DNA was made. TRBV21-1 is a recognized pseudogene. This CDR3 contains 16 residues. As DNA, the CDR3 is TGTGCCAGCAGCAAACTTCGGACAGACGAAGGGGACGAGCAGTACTTC. The encoded protein is CASSKLRTDEGDEQYF.

The chain has TRBV29-1 and TRBJ2-5; 10 positions match TRBD2. There are 18 residues in the CDR3. Germline V CDR1 and CDR2: SQVTM, ANQGSEA. J lost 5 bases, V lost 1 base, and 16 bases had no gene match. Here the CDR3 reads CSVEVFTGTSASRETQYF. CDR3 bases: TGCAGCGTTGAAGTATTTACCGGGACTAGCGCGAGCCGTGAGACCCAGTACTTC.

The CDR3 DNA reads as TGCGCCAGCAGCCGAGGACTAGCGGGAGGGCCCGGGGAGCTGTTTTTT. Translating gives CASSRGLAGGPGELFF. The V call is TRBV5-1, the J call TRBJ2-2; 15 nucleotides align to TRBD2. The CDR3 length is 16 residues. The germline gives CDR1 SGHRS, CDR2 YFSETQ. V was pared by 4 bases and J by 6 bases, with 4 bases of the junction left unmatched.

This clone came up once. The CDR3 loop is CASSWAGLARNEQFF. In DNA, the CDR3 is TGCGCCAGCAGCTGGGCGGGACTGGCCCGTAATGAGCAGTTCTTC. The chain is built from TRBV5-1 and TRBJ2-1, with a tentative D call TRBD2 (6 bases). Germline V gives CDR1 SGHRS, CDR2 YFSETQ. V was shortened by 3 bases and J by 7 bases, with 17 bases between the two germline ends. CDR3 size: 15 residues. Filled out from reference TRBV5-1 and TRBJ2-1, the complete variable domain reads KAGVTQTPRYLIKTRGQQVTLSCSPISGHRSVSWYQQTPGQGLQFLFEYFSETQRNKGNFPGRFSGRQFSNSRSEMNVSTLELGDSALYLCASSWAGLARNEQFFGPGTRLTVL.

The CDR3 DNA reads TGTGCCAGCAGTTCCCGACAGGGGGCGCTGATTGAGCAGTTCTTC. The encoded protein is CASSSRQGALIEQFF. The chain couples TRBV6-5 to TRBJ2-1; the match to TRBD1 covers 10 bases. This CDR3 spans 15 amino acids. From germline, CDR1 is MNHEY and CDR2 SVGAGI. J gave up 9 bases and V 4 bases, and 9 bases lay outside the gene matches.

The J gene is TRBJ2-7, the V gene TRBV30, with TRBD2 matching 14 bases. With 5 bases clipped from V and 5 bases from J, the junction kept 2 bases outside the gene matches. Germline V CDR1 and CDR2: GTSNPN, SVGIG (reference sequence). The length of the CDR3 is 13 residues. CDR3 loop: CAWSGLAGDEQYF. The CDR3 DNA follows: TGTGCCTGGTCGGGACTAGCGGGAGACGAGCAGTACTTC.

This clone was counted once. The rearrangement uses TRBV10-3 and TRBJ2-7; D not certain. Trimming cost V 0 bases and J 0 bases, with 6 bases left between them. The CDR3 sequence is 14 residues long. CDR1 and CDR2 from the germline V gene are ENHRY and SYGVKD. The CDR3 DNA reads TGTGCCATCAGTGAGTCTAGTTTCTCCTACGAGCAGTACTTC. It codes for CAISESSFSYEQYF.

This sequence joins TRBV15 and TRBJ2-5; 8 positions match TRBD2. CDR3 length: 16 residues. In germline, CDR1 is LNHNV, CDR2 YYDKDF (reference sequence). The V gene end was trimmed by 0 bases and the J gene end by 5 bases; junction bases not matched to a gene: 8. CDR3 DNA sequence: TGTGCCACCAGCAGAGAAAGGGCGGGAGGATCGGAGACCCAGTACTTC. It translates to CATSRERAGGSETQYF.